Here is one T cell receptor beta chain with its context. Which antigen it targets is not known. The record has no base qualities; no much larger clone is one base away. The data are from a study of blood T cell repertoires in COVID-19 (dated by TCRdb to 2018 to 2020). Broadly, across the study: Samples covering the acute and convalescent phases of COVID-19 were provided by collaborators in the United States, Italy and Spain. Samples were obtained from the ongoing ImmuneRACE study (first 160 participants) and from about 1,300 subjects provided by 6 global collaborators. Where available, HLA class I and class II types were taken from metadata supplied by the sample provider and were not determined by assay-based typing. The repertoires were released in a freely available public database meant as a resource for research on the immune response to SARS-CoV-2. The material from the prospective study consisted of cDNA or gDNA derived from T cells, B-cell-depleted T cells, or PBMCs. The dataset comprised deeply sampled blood TCRbeta repertoires from subjects exposed to, actively infected with, or recovered from COVID-19. The sample metadata nearly always contained a de-identified subject ID, COVID-19 status, age in years and sex.

Its CDR3 holds 14 amino acids, cysteine through phenylalanine. CDR3 DNA only is kept here, 42 bases in frame from base 1. Ends trimmed: V by 5 bases, J by 1 base; bases unmatched to a gene: 4. The germline V gene encodes CDR1 SGHTA and CDR2 FQGNSA. One collaborating source in Seattle enrolled patients while the patients were actively infected and followed the patients over time throughout the course of disease. Each collaborating institution followed its own protocols to collect whole blood in K2EDTA tubes. For TCRbeta analysis, collaborators shipped samples as frozen whole blood, isolated PBMCs, or DNA extracted from either of those sample types. TCRbeta CDR3 regions were amplified from genomic DNA using the immunoSEQ Assay, a bias-controlled multiplex PCR. In the original analysis: Nucleated cell counts per sample were estimated from amplification of reference gene primers within the assay. To quantify the absolute abundance of each unique TCRbeta CDR3 rearrangement, sequence reads were collapsed and filtered. Productive Simpson clonality was computed per sample as the square root of Simpson's diversity index over productive rearrangements. The table was pulled from immuneACCESS by TCRdb, which kept in-frame rearrangements only. Such tables lose some clones; where checked, under half of the loss comes from unresolved V genes, and the rest has no known cause. That table supplies the V and J calls and clone size; D and trimming were determined from the DNA. Within this sample are some 140,000 clones, with roughly 84% of them counted one time only. 9.5% to 13% of the sample rests with the top ten.

Overall study results and their limits: The amount of clinical and demographic metadata varied by source and participant and was provided uncurated.

The source of this sequence is a woman aged 60-75 years with COVID-19, enrolled during active disease. The material sequenced was peripheral blood. The chain joins TRBV7-2 to TRBJ2-5; TRBD2 fits 7 bases in the junction. The nucleotide sequence is TGTGCCAGCAGCGTCCTAGCGGTCCAAGAGACCCAGTACTTC. Its translation is CASSVLAVQETQYF.